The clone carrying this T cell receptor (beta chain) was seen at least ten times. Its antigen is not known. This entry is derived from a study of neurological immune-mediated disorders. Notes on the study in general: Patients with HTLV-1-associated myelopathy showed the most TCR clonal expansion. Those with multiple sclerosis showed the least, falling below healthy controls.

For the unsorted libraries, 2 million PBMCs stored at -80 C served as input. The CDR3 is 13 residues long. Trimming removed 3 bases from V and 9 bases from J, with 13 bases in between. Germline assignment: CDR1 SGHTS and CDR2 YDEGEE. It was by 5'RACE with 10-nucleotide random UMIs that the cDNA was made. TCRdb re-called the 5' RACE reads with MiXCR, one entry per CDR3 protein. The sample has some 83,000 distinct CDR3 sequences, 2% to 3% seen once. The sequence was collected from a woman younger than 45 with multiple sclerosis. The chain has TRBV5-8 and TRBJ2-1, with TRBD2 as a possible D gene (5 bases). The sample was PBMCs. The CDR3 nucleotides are TGTGCCAGCAGCTCGATAACTAGTATTGAGCAGTTCTTC. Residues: CASSSITSIEQFF. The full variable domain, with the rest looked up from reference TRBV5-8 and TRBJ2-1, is EAGVTQSPTHLIKTRGQQATLRCSPISGHTSVYWYQQALGLGLQFLLWYDEGEERNRGNFPPRFSGRQFPNYSSELNVNALELEDSALYLCASSSITSIEQFFGPGTRLTVL.